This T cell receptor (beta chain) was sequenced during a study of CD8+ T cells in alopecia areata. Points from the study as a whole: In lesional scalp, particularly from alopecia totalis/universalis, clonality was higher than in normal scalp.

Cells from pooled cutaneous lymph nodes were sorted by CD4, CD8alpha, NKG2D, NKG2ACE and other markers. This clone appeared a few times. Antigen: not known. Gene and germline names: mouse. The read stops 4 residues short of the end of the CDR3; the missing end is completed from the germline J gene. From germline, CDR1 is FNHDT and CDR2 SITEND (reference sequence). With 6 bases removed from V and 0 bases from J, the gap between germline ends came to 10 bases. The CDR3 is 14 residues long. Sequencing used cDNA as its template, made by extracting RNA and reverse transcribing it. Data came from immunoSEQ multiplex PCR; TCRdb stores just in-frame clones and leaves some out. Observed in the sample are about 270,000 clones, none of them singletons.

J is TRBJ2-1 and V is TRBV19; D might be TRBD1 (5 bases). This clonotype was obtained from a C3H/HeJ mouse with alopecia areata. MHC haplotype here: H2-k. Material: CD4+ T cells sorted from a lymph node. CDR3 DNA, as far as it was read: TGTGCCAGCACCGACAGTTATAACTATGCT. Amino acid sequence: CASTDSYNYA. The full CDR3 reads CASTDSYNYAEQFF.